The text below deals with one T cell receptor beta chain. The sample originates from a study of blood T cell repertoires in COVID-19. Overall study context: From the United States, Italy and Spain came samples of acute and convalescent COVID-19. Nucleic acid was either cDNA or gDNA, and it came from T cells, B-cell-depleted T cells, or PBMCs.

In the original processing: Reference gene primer amplification in the assay estimated nucleated cell counts. Assay: immunoSEQ multiplex PCR; the TCRdb copy retains only in-frame clones and omits some. That table gives V, J and clone size, and the DNA gave D and trimming. The table records 100,000 to 120,000 clones, over 80% of them present only once. Trimming left V 0 bases short and J 6 bases short, with 14 bases between. CDR3 length: 16 amino acids. Germline CDR1 reads MGHRA; CDR2 reads YSYEKL. This clonotype was obtained from a woman in her 70s with acute or convalescent COVID-19. The chain links TRBV4-1 to TRBJ2-2; D gene unclear. The sequencing input was peripheral blood. The chain's CDR3 is CASSQDDWYLAGELFF. The CDR3 DNA is TGCGCCAGCAGCCAAGATGACTGGTATTTGGCCGGGGAGCTGTTTTTT.